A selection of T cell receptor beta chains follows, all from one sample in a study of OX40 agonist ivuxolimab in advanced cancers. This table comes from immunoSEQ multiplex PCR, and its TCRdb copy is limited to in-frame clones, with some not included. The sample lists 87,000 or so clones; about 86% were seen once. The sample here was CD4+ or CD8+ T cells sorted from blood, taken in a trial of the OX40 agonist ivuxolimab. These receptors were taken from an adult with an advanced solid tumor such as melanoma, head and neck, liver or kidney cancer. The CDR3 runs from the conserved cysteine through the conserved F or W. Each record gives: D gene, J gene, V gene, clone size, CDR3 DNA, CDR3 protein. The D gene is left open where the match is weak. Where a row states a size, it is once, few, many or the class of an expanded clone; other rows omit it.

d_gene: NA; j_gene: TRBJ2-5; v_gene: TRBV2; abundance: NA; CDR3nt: TGTGCCAGCGTTTTTACAGCGACCCCAGAGACCCAGTACTTC; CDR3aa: CASVFTATPETQYF
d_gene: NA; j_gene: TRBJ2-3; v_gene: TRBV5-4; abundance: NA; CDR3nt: TGTGCCAGCAGCTTGGTAAGCCAAGATACGCAGTATTTT; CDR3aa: CASSLVSQDTQYF
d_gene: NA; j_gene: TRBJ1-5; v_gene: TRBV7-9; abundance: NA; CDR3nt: TGTGCCAGCAGTAAGGATGGGGGAAATCAGCCCCAGCATTTT; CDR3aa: CASSKDGGNQPQHF
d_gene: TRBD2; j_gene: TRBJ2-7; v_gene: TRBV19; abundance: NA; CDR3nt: TGTGCCAGTACCTCCCGGGTGGGACTATCGAGAGAGCAGTACTTC; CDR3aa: CASTSRVGLSREQYF
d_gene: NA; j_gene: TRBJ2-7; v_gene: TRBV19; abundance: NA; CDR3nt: TGTGCCAGTAGTATTGGGACTGGGACGGGAGTCTACGAGCAGTACTTC; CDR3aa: CASSIGTGTGVYEQYF
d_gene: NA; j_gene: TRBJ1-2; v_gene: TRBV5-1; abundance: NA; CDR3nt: TGCGCCAGCAGCTTGTCGGGGGATGGCTACACCTTC; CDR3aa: CASSLSGDGYTF
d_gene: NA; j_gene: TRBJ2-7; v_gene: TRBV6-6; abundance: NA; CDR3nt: TGTGCCAGCAGCCGGGACACGTTCTCCTACGAGCAGTACTTC; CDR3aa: CASSRDTFSYEQYF
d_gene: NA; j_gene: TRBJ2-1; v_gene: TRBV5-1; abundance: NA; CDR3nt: TGCGCCAGCAGCTTGATGGCAGGGGAAAGCTACAATGAGCAGTTCTTC; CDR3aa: CASSLMAGESYNEQFF
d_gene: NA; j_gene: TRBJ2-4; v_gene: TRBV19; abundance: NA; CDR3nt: TGTGCCAGTAGTACCGACTGGACCACCCACGGAAACATTCAGTACTTC; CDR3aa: CASSTDWTTHGNIQYF
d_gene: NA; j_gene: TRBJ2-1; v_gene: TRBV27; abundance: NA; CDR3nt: TGTGCCAGCAGTTTATCGAAATGGGGAGGAGTTATCAATGAGCAGTTCTTC; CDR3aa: CASSLSKWGGVINEQFF
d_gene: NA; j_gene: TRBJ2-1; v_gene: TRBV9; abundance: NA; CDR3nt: TGTGCCAGCAGCCTCCTGCGACTCCCAGAGGGCGATGAGCAGTTCTTC; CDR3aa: CASSLLRLPEGDEQFF
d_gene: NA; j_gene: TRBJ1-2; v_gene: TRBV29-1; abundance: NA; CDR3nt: TGCAGCGTTGGGGGGATTACCAATGGCTACACCTTC; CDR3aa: CSVGGITNGYTF
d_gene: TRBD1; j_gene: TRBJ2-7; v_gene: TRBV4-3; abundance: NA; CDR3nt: TGCGCCAGCAGCCACGACAGGGGGCTTGTTGCCGAGCAGTACTTC; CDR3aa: CASSHDRGLVAEQYF
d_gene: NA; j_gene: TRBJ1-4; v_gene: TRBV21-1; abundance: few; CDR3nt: TGTGTTCTTCTAACAGGGGGGGTCCTTAATGAAAAACTGTTTTTT; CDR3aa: CVLLTGGVLNEKLFF
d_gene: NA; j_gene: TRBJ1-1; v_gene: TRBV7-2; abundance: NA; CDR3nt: TGTGCCAGCAGCTTAGGGGGAGGAGGCAACACTGAAGCTTTCTTT; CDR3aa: CASSLGGGGNTEAFF
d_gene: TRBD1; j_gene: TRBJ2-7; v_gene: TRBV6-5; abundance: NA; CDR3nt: TGTGCCAGCAGTTACTCAGGGGACAGCTCCTACGAGCAGTACTTC; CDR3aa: CASSYSGDSSYEQYF
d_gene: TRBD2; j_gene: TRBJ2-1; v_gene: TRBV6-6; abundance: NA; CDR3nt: TGTGCCAGCAGCCCTCGACTAGCGGGGGGGCATGAGCAGTTCTTC; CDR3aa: CASSPRLAGGHEQFF
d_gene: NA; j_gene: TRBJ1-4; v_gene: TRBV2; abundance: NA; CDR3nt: TGTGCCAGCAGTTACCACAGGGCAGTAAATGAAAAACTGTTTTTT; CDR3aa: CASSYHRAVNEKLFF
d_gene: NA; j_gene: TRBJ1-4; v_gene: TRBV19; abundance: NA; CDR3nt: TGTGCCAGTAGTCCCCCGAGGCAGGGGAGTGAAAAACTGTTTTTT; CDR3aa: CASSPPRQGSEKLFF
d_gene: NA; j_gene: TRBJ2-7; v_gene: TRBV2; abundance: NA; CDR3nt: TGTGCCAGCACCCCAGAGGCAGGGGCAGTTTACGAGCAGTACTTC; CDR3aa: CASTPEAGAVYEQYF
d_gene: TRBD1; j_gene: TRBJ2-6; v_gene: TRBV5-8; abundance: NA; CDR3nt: TGTGCCAGCAGCTTTGGACAGGTCCACCCGTATGGGGCCAACGTCCTGACTTTC; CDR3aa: CASSFGQVHPYGANVLTF
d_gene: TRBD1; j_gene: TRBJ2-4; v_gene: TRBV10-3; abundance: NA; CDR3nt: TGTGCCATCGTCGGACAGGGCGTAAAAAACATTCAGTACTTC; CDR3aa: CAIVGQGVKNIQYF
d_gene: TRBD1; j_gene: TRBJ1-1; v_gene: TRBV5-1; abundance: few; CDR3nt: TGCGCCAGCAGCTTGTCGGGGACAGGGAACACTGAAGCTTTCTTT; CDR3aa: CASSLSGTGNTEAFF
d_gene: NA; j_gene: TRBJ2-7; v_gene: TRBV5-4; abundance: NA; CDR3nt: TGTGCCAGCAGTCCAAGACGGGATGCCTACGAGCAGTACTTC; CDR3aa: CASSPRRDAYEQYF
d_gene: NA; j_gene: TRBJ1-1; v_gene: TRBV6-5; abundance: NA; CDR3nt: TGTGCCAGCAGAAAGGAGGGACGGGCGAACACTGAAGCTTTCTTT; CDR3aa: CASRKEGRANTEAFF
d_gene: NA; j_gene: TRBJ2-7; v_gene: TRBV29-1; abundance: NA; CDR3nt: TGCAGCGTTGAGACAGTGTCCTACGAGCAGTACTTC; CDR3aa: CSVETVSYEQYF